This TCR beta chain was captured by sequencing in a study of technical replicates of blood from a few donors. CDR1 and CDR2 (germline): MNHEY, SVGAGI. After removal of 10 bases from V and 0 bases from J, the junction contained 5 bases not matched to a gene. This CDR3 has 13 residues. The count of this clone is one. Using immunoSEQ multiplex PCR, the repertoire was profiled, and TCRdb retains in-frame clones only, with some absent. The data contain more than 90,000 clones, 95% of them singletons. The receptor was derived from a human donor in good health. The V call is TRBV6-5, the J call TRBJ1-1; TRBD1 matches 7 bases. Sequencing used T cells isolated from PBMCs. CDR3 residues: CATTGQLNTEAFF. As DNA, the CDR3 is TGTGCCACCACGGGACAGTTGAACACTGAAGCTTTCTTT.